This T cell receptor beta chain was sequenced in a study of OX40 agonist ivuxolimab in advanced cancers. Between the trimmed V and J ends, which lost 5 bases and 1 base, there was a span of 14 bases. Germline V lookup: CDR1 SGHAT, CDR2 FQNNGV. The CDR3 totals 15 residues. This table comes from immunoSEQ multiplex PCR, and its TCRdb copy is limited to in-frame clones, with some not included. The table records some 100,000 clones, approximately 90% of them present only once. Material: CD4+ or CD8+ T cells sorted from blood, obtained in a trial of the OX40 agonist ivuxolimab. The gene calls are TRBV11-2 and TRBJ1-1; possibly TRBD1 for D (6 bases). This receptor was taken from an adult with an advanced solid tumor such as melanoma, head and neck, liver or kidney cancer. Written as DNA, the CDR3 is TGTGCCAGCAGCCGTTGGGGGGCTGAGAACACTGAAGCTTTCTTT. Protein: CASSRWGAENTEAFF.